One sample yielded the 26 T cell receptor beta chains listed below, sequenced in a study of blood T cell repertoires in COVID-19. Using immunoSEQ multiplex PCR, the repertoire was profiled, and TCRdb retains in-frame clones only, with some absent. The sample yields some 230,000 clones, roughly 86% seen once. Sequenced input: peripheral blood. These receptors were obtained from a woman between 50 and 59 years old with COVID-19, enrolled during active disease.

V gene TRBV5-1 combines with J gene TRBJ1-1; D remains unclear. Germline assignment: CDR1 SGHRS and CDR2 YFSETQ. CDR3 length: 14 residues. V was trimmed by 5 bases and J by 0 bases, leaving 11 bases between them. The CDR3 is CASRTAGMNTEAFF. The CDR3, as DNA: TGCGCCAGCAGAACGGCAGGTATGAACACTGAAGCTTTCTTT.

This clone was observed once. This rearrangement joins TRBV5-1 to TRBJ1-1, with 9 bases identical to TRBD1. The CDR3 covers 17 residues. Germline-derived CDR1 and CDR2 are SGHRS and YFSETQ. Trimming at V came to 0 bases and at J to 3 bases, leaving 9 bases not matched to a gene. Written as DNA, the CDR3 is TGCGCCAGCAGCTTGGAAGTGTTTGGGGACAGGGACACTGAAGCTTTCTTT. Protein sequence: CASSLEVFGDRDTEAFF.

This clone was seen just once. J is TRBJ1-2 and V is TRBV6-6; D is unclear. The CDR3 totals 13 residues. The V gene lost 7 bases and the J gene lost 0 bases, with 9 bases spanning the gap. Germline assignment: CDR1 MNHNY and CDR2 SVGAGI (reference sequence). The CDR3 coding sequence is TGTGCCAGCACCGTCGGAGCTAACTATGGCTACACCTTC. Translated: CASTVGANYGYTF.

The chain couples TRBV5-1 to TRBJ1-4; no firm D call. CDR1 and CDR2 from the germline V gene are SGHRS and YFSETQ. V was clipped by 4 bases and J by 4 bases, with 17 bases between them. The CDR3 sequence is 16 residues long. In nucleotides, the CDR3 is TGCGCCAGCAGCCCCGGCCGTATAGCGGGTAATGAAAAACTGTTTTTT. Protein sequence: CASSPGRIAGNEKLFF.

The chain employs TRBV12-3 or TRBV12-4 and TRBJ1-1; D ambiguous. Trimming stripped 2 bases from V and 4 bases from J, with 8 bases between. There are 13 residues in the CDR3. The CDR3 nucleotides read TGTGCCAGCAGTTTAATAGGAGGCACTGAAGCTTTCTTT. Amino acids: CASSLIGGTEAFF.

The chain carries TRBV19 and TRBJ1-6; D possibly corresponds to TRBD1 (6 bases). Trimming removed 5 bases at V and 6 bases at J, with 17 bases between. This CDR3 is built from 16 residues. Germline V gene sequence: CDR1 LNHDA, CDR2 SQIVND (reference sequence). CDR3 nucleotide sequence: TGTGCCAGTAGTCAAACCCAGGGGTGGGGTAATTCACCCCTCCACTTT. This codes for CASSQTQGWGNSPLHF.

The rearrangement joins TRBV5-1 to TRBJ2-2; D is perhaps TRBD2 (7 bases). The V end lost 5 bases, the J end lost 3 bases, and 14 bases lay between the germline ends. CDR3 length: 15 residues. Germline V gene data show CDR1 as SGHRS and CDR2 as YFSETQ. The CDR3 DNA follows: TGCGCCAGCAGACAACGGGGGGCCCACACCGGGGAGCTGTTTTTT. Residues: CASRQRGAHTGELFF.

This chain joins TRBV7-2 and TRBJ2-1, with D perhaps TRBD1 (6 bases). The CDR3 sequence is 13 residues long. CDR1 is SGHTA and CDR2 is FQGNSA in the germline V gene. The germline V and J ends were trimmed by 4 bases and 7 bases, with 11 bases remaining between them. The CDR3: CASSYPQGNEQFF. CDR3 coding DNA: TGTGCCAGCAGCTACCCACAGGGAAATGAGCAGTTCTTC.

The V gene is TRBV6-2 or TRBV6-3, the J gene TRBJ2-3; 10 positions match TRBD2. The trim removed 0 bases at V and 0 bases at J, leaving 9 bases unmatched. The germline V gene has CDR1 MNHEY and CDR2 SVGEGT. This CDR3 has 19 amino acids. CDR3 in amino acids: CASSYSISGGSLSTDTQYF. DNA of the CDR3: TGTGCCAGCAGTTACTCGATTAGCGGGGGGTCCCTAAGCACAGATACGCAGTATTTT.

V usage is TRBV12-5 and J usage is TRBJ1-5, with 9 bases aligning to TRBD1. The length of the CDR3 is 19 residues. The germline gives CDR1 LGHNT, CDR2 FRNRAP. V was clipped by 1 base and J by 7 bases; unmatched bases: 17. The CDR3 DNA follows: TGTGCTAGTGGTTTGGCATGGGACAGGGTCGGAGAGGCTGGCCAGCCCCAGCATTTT. Translation gives CASGLAWDRVGEAGQPQHF.

The CDR3 here is CATSDLGPGQGAREQYV. CDR3 DNA sequence: TGTGCCACCAGTGATTTGGGTCCGGGACAGGGGGCTCGGGAGCAGTACGTC. The chain links TRBV24-1 to TRBJ2-7; 12 positions agree with TRBD1. Trimming took 0 bases from V and 7 from J; bases not matched to a gene: 9. CDR3 length: 17 residues. Per germline, CDR1 KGHDR and CDR2 SFDVKD.

This chain connects TRBV11-2 to TRBJ2-1, with a tentative D call TRBD1 (6 bases). CDR3 length: 14 amino acids. Germline loops: CDR1 SGHAT, CDR2 FQNNGV. The V end lost 5 bases, the J end lost 10 bases, and 18 bases lay between the germline ends. The DNA of the CDR3 is TGTGCCAGCAGCCCCACCGGGACATATTCCGAGCAGTTCTTC. Its protein product is CASSPTGTYSEQFF.

This chain uses TRBV19 with TRBJ2-1, with TRBD1 as a possible D gene (6 bases). The CDR3 is made up of 16 amino acids. The V gene's germline CDR1 is LNHDA and CDR2 SQIVND (reference sequence). V lost 6 bases, J lost 5 bases, and 20 bases lay in between. The CDR3: CASSLLYGQPDNEQFF. The CDR3 nucleotides are TGTGCCAGTAGCCTCCTCTACGGACAGCCCGACAATGAGCAGTTCTTC.

The genes are TRBV4-1 and TRBJ2-1; 8 positions agree with TRBD2. Germline CDR1 is MGHRA and CDR2 is YSYEKL. The trim removed 1 base at V and 9 bases at J, leaving 5 bases unmatched. This CDR3 contains 14 residues. CDR3 sequence reads: CASSQAGGPPEQFF. CDR3 DNA sequence: TGCGCCAGCAGCCAAGCGGGGGGGCCGCCTGAGCAGTTCTTC.

This sequence joins TRBV6-5 and TRBJ1-6; 8 nucleotides align to TRBD1. The CDR3 contains 15 residues. CDR1 MNHEY and CDR2 SVGAGI come from the germline V gene. With 6 bases clipped from V and 4 bases from J, the junction kept 5 bases outside the gene matches. The CDR3 loop reads CASSEQGAYNSPLHF. The CDR3 DNA is TGTGCCAGCAGCGAGCAGGGGGCGTATAATTCACCCCTCCACTTT.

The chain combines TRBV11-2 with TRBJ1-1, with D unresolved. This CDR3 is 13 amino acids long. Trimming cost V 1 base and J 5 bases, with 8 bases left between them. In germline, CDR1 is SGHAT, CDR2 FQNNGV. The CDR3 is CASSLVEGTEAFF. The CDR3 DNA reads TGTGCCAGCAGCTTAGTAGAGGGAACTGAAGCTTTCTTT.

This clone came up once. The rearrangement uses TRBV13 and TRBJ2-1, with TRBD2 matching 9 bases. Trimming at V came to 3 bases and at J to 7 bases, leaving 10 bases not matched to a gene. The germline gives CDR1 PRHDT, CDR2 FYEKMQ (reference sequence). The CDR3 sequence is 16 residues long. CDR3 DNA: TGTGCCAGCAGCTTTCCTAGCGGGGAATCGACGAATGAGCAGTTCTTC. Protein sequence: CASSFPSGESTNEQFF.

The chain links TRBV15 to TRBJ1-3; the match to TRBD1 covers 12 bases. This CDR3 is 16 amino acids long. Germline V lookup: CDR1 LNHNV, CDR2 YYDKDF (reference sequence). V gave up 5 bases and J gave up 2 bases; unmatched junction bases: 4. CDR3 sequence (DNA): TGTGCCACCAGCGGGGACAGGGGGCTGACTGGAAACACCATATATTTT. This encodes CATSGDRGLTGNTIYF.

This clone was seen only a few times. The rearrangement uses TRBV6-1 and TRBJ1-1; the D gene is possibly TRBD1 (6 bases). Trimming removed 3 bases from V and 8 bases from J, with 13 bases in between. The CDR3 loop spans 13 amino acids. Germline CDR1 is MNHNS and CDR2 is SASEGT. CDR3 sequence reads: CASSETGSVEAFF. CDR3 sequence (DNA): TGTGCCAGCAGTGAGACAGGATCAGTCGAAGCTTTCTTT.

The chain combines TRBV28 with TRBJ2-3, with TRBD2 identical over 7 bases. The CDR3 spans 14 residues. Unmatched junction bases numbered 3, after V lost 6 bases and J lost 0 bases. The germline CDR1 and CDR2 sequences are MDHEN and SYDVKM. The CDR3 nucleotides read TGTGCCAGCAGCTTTAGCGGGAGCACAGATACGCAGTATTTT. This translates into CASSFSGSTDTQYF.

V is TRBV19 and J is TRBJ2-3, with TRBD1 identical over 7 bases. The CDR3 is 12 amino acids. Germline loops: CDR1 LNHDA, CDR2 SQIVND (reference sequence). With 8 bases clipped from V and 5 bases from J, the junction kept 4 bases outside the gene matches. The CDR3 DNA follows: TGTGCCAGTTCAACAGGGGTAGATACGCAGTATTTT. This encodes CASSTGVDTQYF.

The genes are TRBV15 and TRBJ1-1, with D possibly matching TRBD1 (5 bases). The V end lost 0 bases, the J end lost 8 bases, and 10 bases lay between the germline ends. CDR1 and CDR2 from the germline V gene are LNHNV and YYDKDF (reference sequence). This CDR3 contains 13 residues. The CDR3 reads CATSRDWGTEAFF. The DNA for the CDR3 is TGTGCCACCAGCAGAGATTGGGGCACCGAAGCTTTCTTT.

This chain connects TRBV6-5 to TRBJ1-6, with TRBD1 identical over 7 bases. V dropped 4 bases and J dropped 6; count of bases not matched to a gene: 6. The CDR3 length is 15 residues. Germline-derived CDR1 and CDR2 are MNHEY and SVGAGI. The CDR3 nucleotides read TGTGCCAGCAGTTTCCAGACAGGGATTAATTCACCCCTCCACTTT. It codes for CASSFQTGINSPLHF.

The chain uses TRBV29-1 and TRBJ2-7; D unclear. This CDR3 is built from 12 residues. From germline, CDR1 is SQVTM and CDR2 ANQGSEA. The V end was cut by 6 bases, the J end by 0 bases, with 9 bases between. The CDR3 loop reads CSVFISSYEQYF. The CDR3 nucleotides are TGCAGCGTCTTCATTAGCTCCTACGAGCAGTACTTC.

The genes are TRBV3-1 (or the pseudogene TRBV3-2) and TRBJ1-2; possibly TRBD1 for D (6 bases). Trimming shortened V by 2 bases and J by 6 bases, and 10 bases separated the two germline ends. CDR1 and CDR2 (germline): LGHDT, YNNKEL (reference sequence). There are 13 residues in the CDR3. This CDR3 reads CASSQRAGDGYTF. The CDR3 bases are TGTGCCAGCAGCCAACGGGCAGGGGATGGCTACACCTTC.

The chain joins TRBV19 to TRBJ2-3, with D perhaps matching TRBD2 (6 bases). Trimming shortened V by 6 bases and J by 1 base, and 14 bases separated the two germline ends. Germline V gene data show CDR1 as LNHDA and CDR2 as SQIVND (reference sequence). The CDR3 sequence is 15 residues long. Here the CDR3 reads CASRPLAVGTDTQYF. The CDR3 nucleotides read TGTGCCAGTAGACCCTTAGCGGTTGGCACAGATACGCAGTATTTT.